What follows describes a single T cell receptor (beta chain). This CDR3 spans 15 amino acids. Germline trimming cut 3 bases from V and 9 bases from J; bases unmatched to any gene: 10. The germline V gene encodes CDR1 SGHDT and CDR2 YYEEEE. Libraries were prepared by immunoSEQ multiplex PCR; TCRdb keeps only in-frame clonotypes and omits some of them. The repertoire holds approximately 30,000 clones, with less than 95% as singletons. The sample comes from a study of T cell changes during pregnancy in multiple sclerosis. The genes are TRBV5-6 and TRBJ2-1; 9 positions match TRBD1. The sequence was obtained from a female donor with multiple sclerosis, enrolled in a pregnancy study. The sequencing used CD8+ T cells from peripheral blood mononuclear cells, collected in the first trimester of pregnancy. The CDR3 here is CASSSPGQGGREQFF. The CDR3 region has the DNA TGTGCCAGCAGCTCGCCGGGACAGGGAGGGCGTGAGCAGTTCTTC.